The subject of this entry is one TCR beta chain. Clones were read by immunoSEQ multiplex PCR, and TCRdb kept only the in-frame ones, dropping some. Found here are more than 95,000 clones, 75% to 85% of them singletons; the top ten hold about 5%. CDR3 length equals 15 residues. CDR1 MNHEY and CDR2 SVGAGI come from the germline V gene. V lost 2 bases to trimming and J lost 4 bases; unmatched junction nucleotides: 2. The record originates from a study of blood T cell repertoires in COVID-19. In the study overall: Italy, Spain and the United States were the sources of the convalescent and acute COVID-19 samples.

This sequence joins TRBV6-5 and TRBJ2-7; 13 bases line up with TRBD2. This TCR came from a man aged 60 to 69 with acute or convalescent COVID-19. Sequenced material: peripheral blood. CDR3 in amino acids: CASSYGTSGEYEQYF. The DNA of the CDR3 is TGTGCCAGCAGTTACGGGACTAGCGGGGAGTACGAGCAGTACTTC.